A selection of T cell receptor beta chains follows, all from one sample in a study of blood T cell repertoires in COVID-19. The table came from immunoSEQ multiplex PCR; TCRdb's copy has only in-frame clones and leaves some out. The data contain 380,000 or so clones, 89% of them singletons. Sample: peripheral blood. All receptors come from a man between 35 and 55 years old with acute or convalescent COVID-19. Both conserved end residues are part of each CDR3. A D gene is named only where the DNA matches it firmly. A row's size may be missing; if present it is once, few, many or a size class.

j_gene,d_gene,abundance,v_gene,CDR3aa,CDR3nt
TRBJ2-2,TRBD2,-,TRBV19,CASSMGGLDTGELFF,TGTGCCAGTAGTATGGGGGGGTTGGACACCGGGGAGCTGTTTTTT
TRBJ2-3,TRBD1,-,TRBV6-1,CASSEWDRADTQYF,TGTGCCAGCAGTGAGTGGGACAGGGCAGATACGCAGTATTTT
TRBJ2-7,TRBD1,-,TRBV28,CASSSPGQGYEQYF,TGTGCCAGCAGTTCCCCGGGACAGGGTTACGAGCAGTACTTC
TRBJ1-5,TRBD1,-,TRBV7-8,CASSLDGRRDRGDQPQHF,TGTGCCAGCAGCTTAGACGGACGAAGGGACAGGGGAGATCAGCCCCAGCATTTT
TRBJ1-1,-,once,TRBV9,CASSVDDRYQKAFF,TGTGCCAGCAGCGTAGATGACAGGTACCAAAAAGCTTTCTTT
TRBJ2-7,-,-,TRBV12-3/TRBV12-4,CASSPHFNYEQYF,TGTGCCAGCAGTCCGCACTTTAACTACGAGCAGTACTTC
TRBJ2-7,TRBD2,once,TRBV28,CANLAGRGELEQYF,TGTGCCAACTTGGCTGGGAGGGGTGAACTCGAGCAGTACTTC
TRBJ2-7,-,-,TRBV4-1,CASSPLQGNSYEQYF,TGCGCCAGCAGCCCCTTACAGGGAAACTCCTACGAGCAGTACTTC
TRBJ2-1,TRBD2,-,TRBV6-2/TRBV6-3,CASSYRTSGNYEQFF,TGTGCCAGCAGTTACAGGACTAGTGGTAACTATGAGCAGTTCTTC
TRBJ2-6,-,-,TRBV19,CASSIWGLLSSGANVLTF,TGTGCCAGTAGTATCTGGGGCCTACTGAGCTCTGGGGCCAACGTCCTGACTTTC
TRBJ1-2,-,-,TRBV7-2,CASSLDPGGNYGYTF,TGTGCCAGCAGCCTAGACCCGGGAGGAAACTATGGCTACACCTTC
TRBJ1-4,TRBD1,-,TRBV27,CATQSGTVSEKLFF,TGTGCCACCCAATCCGGGACAGTGTCTGAAAAACTGTTTTTT
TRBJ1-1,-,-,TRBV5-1,CASSLEQGRVTEAFF,TGCGCCAGCAGCTTGGAACAGGGTAGGGTCACTGAAGCTTTCTTT
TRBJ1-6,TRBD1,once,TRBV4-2,CASSLRGQGGNSNSPLHF,TGTGCCAGCAGCCTTCGAGGACAGGGCGGCAACAGTAATTCACCCCTCCACTTT
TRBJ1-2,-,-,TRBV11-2,CASKMTVGPTNYGYTF,TGTGCCAGCAAAATGACAGTCGGGCCGACTAACTATGGCTACACCTTC
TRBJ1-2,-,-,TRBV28,CAHAAGTRLYGYTF,TGTGCCCATGCGGCGGGAACGAGATTATATGGCTACACCTTC
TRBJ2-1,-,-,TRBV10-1,CARAEGGSVDNEQFF,TGCGCCAGAGCTGAGGGGGGGAGCGTCGACAATGAGCAGTTCTTC
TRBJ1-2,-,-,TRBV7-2,CASSLALTRHGYTF,TGTGCCAGCAGCTTAGCGTTAACGAGGCATGGCTACACCTTC
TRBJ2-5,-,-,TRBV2,CASSSEGVETQYF,TGTGCCAGCAGCTCCGAGGGGGTCGAGACCCAGTACTTC
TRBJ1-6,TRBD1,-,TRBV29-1,CSAWEGQGSPLHF,TGCAGCGCCTGGGAGGGACAGGGTTCACCCCTCCACTTT
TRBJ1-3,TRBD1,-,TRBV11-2,CASSPAGGRSGNTIYF,TGTGCCAGCAGCCCGGCAGGGGGGCGGTCGGGAAACACCATATATTTT
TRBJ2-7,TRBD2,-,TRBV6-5,CASSIGLAGAYEQYF,TGTGCCAGCAGTATCGGACTAGCGGGAGCCTACGAGCAGTACTTC
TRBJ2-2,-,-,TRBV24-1,CATPGVNTGELFF,TGTGCCACGCCCGGGGTAAACACCGGGGAGCTGTTTTTT
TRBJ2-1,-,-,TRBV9,CASSARRNSYNEQFF,TGTGCCAGCAGCGCCAGGAGGAACTCCTACAATGAGCAGTTCTTC
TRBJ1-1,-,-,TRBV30,CAWSSKGLNTEAFF,TGTGCCTGGAGCTCCAAGGGGTTGAACACTGAAGCTTTCTTT
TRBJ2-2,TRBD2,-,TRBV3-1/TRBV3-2,CASSQDRWGLENTGELFF,TGTGCCAGCAGCCAAGATAGGTGGGGACTAGAGAACACCGGGGAGCTGTTTTTT
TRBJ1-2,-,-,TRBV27,CASSMGRANYGYTF,TGTGCCAGCAGCATGGGGAGGGCTAACTATGGCTACACCTTC
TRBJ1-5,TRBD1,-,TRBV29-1,CSVAGTGTPNQPQHF,TGCAGCGTCGCGGGGACAGGGACGCCTAATCAGCCCCAGCATTTT
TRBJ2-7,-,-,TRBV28,CASSLPSNRAEQYF,TGTGCCAGCAGTTTACCCTCTAACAGGGCCGAGCAGTACTTC
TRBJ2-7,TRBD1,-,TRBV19,CASSIMTGDNEQYF,TGTGCCAGTAGTATAATGACAGGGGACAACGAGCAGTACTTC
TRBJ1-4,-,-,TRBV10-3,CAISESTGRGEKLFF,TGTGCCATCAGTGAGTCCACCGGTCGGGGTGAAAAACTGTTTTTT